The present entry profiles one TCR beta chain with its context. This clonotype was counted at least ten times. Its binding antigen is unknown. Per-base quality was not reported, and no clone a single base away is much larger than it. Patients with hyperthyroidism were aged 18 to 65 years, had been newly diagnosed, and had a disease duration of less than 2 months. Patients with other autoimmune diseases, uncontrolled infections, pregnancy or lactation were excluded from the study. Diagnosis relied on clinical symptoms, serum thyroxine, TRAb, thyroid ultrasound and orbital computed tomography. Total RNA was extracted with Trizol reagent and quality-checked on an Agilent 2100 Bioanalyzer. V loses 1 base, J loses 3 bases, and the germline ends lie 10 bases apart. Based on the germline V gene, the CDR1 and CDR2 sequences are SGHRS and YFSETQ. The cysteine opens and the phenylalanine closes a CDR3 of 14 amino acids. Only the CDR3 portion is preserved as DNA: 42 bases, with reading frame beginning at the first base.

For repertoire sequencing, the TCR beta CDR3 regions were amplified from RNA transcripts. A first-round RT-PCR used HTBI primers with the Qiagen OneStep RT-PCR kit, followed by a second-round multiplex PCR, size selection and purification. Libraries were sequenced paired-end with 100 bp reads on an Illumina HiSeq2000. The study's own analysis went as follows. SOAPnuke was used to process the reads, throwing out any read that had adapters, had uncalled bases, had a mean Phred below 15, or lacked an exact constant-primer or identifier match. COPE v1.2.5 was used to merge high-quality paired reads. Each unique nucleotide sequence was defined as a clonotype, and clonotypes were aligned to IMGT TRB V, D and J references with MiTCR v1.1. Analysis was restricted to V-J combinations with a frequency above 0.0001, which covered 98% to 99.2% of repertoires. For each V-J combination, a TCR clonal expansion and chaos score was defined as F50 clonal expansion divided by the chaos observed in the TCRdist matrix. Welch's t-statistics and random forest were used to reduce features to about a dozen V-J combinations, which were fed into a naive Bayes classifier. The Morisita-Horn index was used to measure how similar the thyroid and blood repertoires were. TCRdb applied fastp at Q25 and MiXCR to the public reads, then kept only in-frame beta chains. CDR3 protein sequences are deduplicated, and each keeps its most common genes and DNA. These V and J calls derive from TCRdb rather than the authors' analysis. In all, the sample holds some 1.1 million distinct CDR3 sequences, and less than 45% of those were seen once. Over 8.5% of the sample is in the top ten clones.

This specimen comes from a study of Graves' ophthalmopathy and Graves' hyperthyroidism (dated by TCRdb to the late 2010s). For the wider study: Hyperthyroidism was defined as stable when no progression to ophthalmopathy occurred within 18 months of follow-up. The study used signatures of the TCR beta repertoire to tell Graves' ophthalmopathy apart from Graves' hyperthyroidism and to predict which patients would progress to ophthalmopathy. In total, some 140 blood samples were TCR-sequenced: approximately 40 ophthalmopathy, about 75 hyperthyroidism and some 17 hyperthyroidism-to-ophthalmopathy patients. To explore V-J signatures that separate ophthalmopathy from hyperthyroidism, a discovery set of approximately 100 patients was enrolled, consisting of about 45 with ophthalmopathy and roughly 59 with stable hyperthyroidism. The independent validation cohort included about 20 hyperthyroidism patients plus 17 patients who later progressed from hyperthyroidism to ophthalmopathy. In six hyperthyroidism patients, the T-cell repertoire of thyroid tissue was compared with the T-cell repertoire of blood. Once sampling was done, hyperthyroidism patients were given methimazole at a starting dose of 30 mg daily, while ophthalmopathy patients were given high-dose intravenous methylprednisolone. Points the paper makes about the study in general: Sample size was not predetermined statistically, and investigators were not blinded to group allocation. In cross-validation, the 13-signature model distinguished ophthalmopathy from stable hyperthyroidism with around 86% sensitivity and roughly 84% specificity, while in the test set the corresponding values were roughly 80% and 75%. Most of the expanded thyroid clonotypes with a frequency above 0.001 were also detected in blood, and it was suggested that the thyroid immune response may be reflected by blood repertoires. In validation, the model predicted ophthalmopathy progression with more than 70% sensitivity and roughly 78% specificity; approximately 12 predicted patients were CT-confirmed with GO in a median of around 6 months.

Sequencing input: peripheral blood or thyroid tissue (not recorded which). The TCR originated in an adult man with Graves' hyperthyroidism. The receptor chain draws on TRBV5-1 and TRBJ1-1; 5 matching bases give a weak D call of TRBD1. The nucleotide sequence is TGCGCCAGCAGCTTGTATGCGGGGGACACTGAAGCTTTCTTT. This sequence encodes CASSLYAGDTEAFF. The full variable domain, with segments outside the CDR3 supplied by the reference TRBV5-1 and TRBJ1-1 proteins, appears as KAGVTQTPRYLIKTRGQQVTLSCSPISGHRSVSWYQQTPGQGLQFLFEYFSETQRNKGNFPGRFSGRQFSNSRSEMNVSTLELGDSALYLCASSLYAGDTEAFFGQGTRLTVV.